One and the same sample provided the 27 T cell receptor beta chains below, sequenced in a study of T cells after yellow fever vaccination (dated by TCRdb to about 2019). The sample's treatment or condition label is to be understood as: live attenuated yellow fever vaccine strain. The library was built by means of 5' RACE. Data came from an Illumina HiSeq 2500. The public reads were quality trimmed at Q25 with fastp and then assembled into clones with MiXCR by TCRdb, keeping productive beta chains. When rows share a CDR3 protein, they turn into one entry using the most common DNA and genes. The sample contains approximately 150,000 distinct CDR3 sequences, 7.7% of them found a single time. Approximately 0.78% of the sample is held by the ten biggest clonotypes. The sample consisted of CD4+ T cells sorted from PBMCs, taken 5 days after the yellow fever booster vaccination. Every receptor here comes from a man between 25 and 39 years old who received the YFV17D yellow fever vaccine.

With regard to this clonotype: A read error may explain this, as a much larger clone is one base away. The gene calls are TRBV6-5 and TRBJ2-2, with 10 bases identical to TRBD1. Germline values: CDR1 MNHEY, CDR2 SVGAGI. This CDR3 spans 18 amino acids. CDR3 in DNA: TGTACCAGCAGTCTACGACAGGGGGCAATTCTAAGGACCGGGGAGCTGTTTTTT. Its translation is CTSSLRQGAILRTGELFF.

This clonotype was seen repeatedly, ten times or more. The chain carries TRBV4-3 and TRBJ2-4; no firm D call. The V end lost 0 bases, the J end lost 0 bases, and 6 bases lay between the germline ends. The length of the CDR3 is 15 residues. The germline V gene encodes CDR1 LGHNA and CDR2 YSLEER. CDR3 coding DNA: TGCGCCAGCAGCCAAGAAGGGTTAGCCAAAAACATTCAGTACTTC. Its protein is CASSQEGLAKNIQYF.

This clonotype came up many times. V usage is TRBV20-1 and J usage is TRBJ2-3; D is ambiguous. The CDR3 runs to 13 residues. V was clipped by 3 bases and J by 0 bases, with 7 bases between them. Germline-derived CDR1 and CDR2 are DFQATT and SNEGSKA (reference sequence). CDR3 in DNA: TGCAGTGCTAGTATCGGGAGCACAGATACGCAGTATTTT. This encodes CSASIGSTDTQYF.

This clonotype has ten or more counts. The J gene is TRBJ2-1, the V gene TRBV18, with 8 bases aligning to TRBD2. Trimming removed 2 bases from V and 3 bases from J; junction bases left unmatched: 9. There are 17 residues in the CDR3. Germline CDR1 is KGHSH and CDR2 is LQKENI. The CDR3 DNA follows: TGTGCCAGCTCACCATCCGGCCTAGCGGGTGGCTACAATGAGCAGTTCTTC. Protein product: CASSPSGLAGGYNEQFF.

The CDR3 DNA sequence: TGTGCCATCAGTGAGCCCAGGGTTACTGGGGCCAACGTCCTGACTTTC. Its translation is CAISEPRVTGANVLTF. This chain links TRBV10-3 with TRBJ2-6, with D tentatively TRBD1 (5 bases). V lost 2 bases and J 2 bases, leaving 10 bases between the germline ends. CDR3 length equals 16 residues. Germline CDR1 is ENHRY and CDR2 is SYGVKD.

In its sample, this clonotype was seen many times. The V gene is TRBV5-4, the J gene TRBJ2-5; possibly TRBD2 for D (6 bases). The CDR3 runs to 15 residues. From germline, CDR1 is SGHNT and CDR2 YYREEE (reference sequence). V gave up 2 bases and J gave up 3 bases, with 14 bases separating them. CDR3 in amino acids: CASSLSGTSEETQYF. The CDR3 DNA reads as TGTGCCAGCAGCTTATCCGGGACTTCCGAAGAGACCCAGTACTTC.

This clonotype came up many times. V gene TRBV28 combines with J gene TRBJ2-3, with 10 bases fitting TRBD1. Germline V gives CDR1 MDHEN, CDR2 SYDVKM. With V trimmed by 6 bases and J by 3 bases, 6 bases remained unmatched. This CDR3 has 15 amino acids. CDR3 residues: CASSPPGQGTDTQYF. CDR3 nucleotides: TGTGCCAGCAGCCCTCCGGGACAGGGGACAGATACGCAGTATTTT.

About this clonotype itself: A much larger clone lies one base from this, so it may be a read error. The rearrangement links TRBV28 to TRBJ2-1, with D unclear. CDR1 MDHEN and CDR2 SYDVKM come from the germline V gene. The CDR3 covers 12 residues. V was shortened by 7 bases and J by 2 bases, with 6 bases between the two germline ends. The CDR3 spells CASIAAYNEQFF. The CDR3 region has the DNA TGTGCCAGCATAGCCGCCTACAATGAGCAGTTCTTC.

In this sample, this clonotype turned up many times. This sequence joins TRBV5-1 and TRBJ2-7; D unresolved. Germline CDR1 is SGHRS and CDR2 is YFSETQ. CDR3 size: 13 residues. Trimming left V 1 base short and J 6 bases short, with 11 bases between. The CDR3: CASSLLRDTEQYF. CDR3 sequence (DNA): TGCGCCAGCAGCTTGTTAAGGGATACCGAGCAGTACTTC.

At least ten counts were recorded for this clonotype. The V and J genes are TRBV5-1 and TRBJ2-1; D not certain. V lost 2 bases and J 1 base, leaving 16 bases between the germline ends. CDR1 is SGHRS and CDR2 is YFSETQ in the germline V gene. This CDR3 region has 17 residues. The chain's CDR3 is CASSFPPSVMSYNEQFF. The CDR3 DNA follows: TGCGCCAGCAGCTTTCCCCCGTCAGTCATGTCCTACAATGAGCAGTTCTTC.

There are many counts of this clonotype. The rearrangement uses TRBV28 and TRBJ2-1; D is undetermined. The CDR3 covers 12 residues. CDR1 MDHEN and CDR2 SYDVKM come from the germline V gene. The V end lost 6 bases, the J end lost 3 bases, and 6 bases lay between the germline ends. CDR3 sequence (DNA): TGTGCCAGCAGCCTGAACTACAATGAGCAGTTCTTC. It is translated as CASSLNYNEQFF.

In this sample, this clonotype turned up many times. This sequence joins TRBV30 and TRBJ2-3, with D perhaps TRBD1 (7 bases). This CDR3 spans 15 amino acids. CDR1 and CDR2 (germline): GTSNPN, SVGIG (reference sequence). The germline V and J ends were trimmed by 2 bases and 6 bases, with 18 bases remaining between them. The CDR3: CAWSSRGVRTDTQYF. DNA for the CDR3: TGTGCCTGGAGTAGCAGGGGGGTTAGGACGGATACGCAGTATTTT.

This clonotype was counted ten times or more. The rearrangement joins TRBV5-1 to TRBJ2-1; maybe TRBD2 (6 bases). V shed 4 bases and J shed 0 bases, with 11 bases lying between them. In germline, CDR1 is SGHRS, CDR2 YFSETQ. The CDR3 runs 15 residues. The CDR3 loop reads CASSPGLNSYNEQFF. CDR3 bases: TGCGCCAGCAGCCCGGGACTTAACTCCTACAATGAGCAGTTCTTC.

This clonotype was observed many times. V is TRBV10-2 and J is TRBJ2-5; tentative D call: TRBD2 (5 bases). This CDR3 spans 13 amino acids. Germline assignment: CDR1 WSHSY and CDR2 SAAADI. The ends were cut back, 4 bases at V and 4 bases at J, with 10 bases in the middle. The CDR3 sequence: CASSGGSGETQYF. The CDR3 DNA sequence: TGCGCCAGCAGTGGAGGGAGTGGAGAGACCCAGTACTTC.

This clonotype was counted ten times or more. The gene calls are TRBV7-2 and TRBJ2-5; D possibly uses TRBD1 or TRBD2 (5 bases each). CDR3 length: 14 amino acids. CDR1 is SGHTA and CDR2 is FQGNSA in the germline V gene. V was trimmed by 1 base and J by 4 bases, leaving 10 bases between them. The CDR3 sequence is CASSLDVGTETQYF. The CDR3 DNA sequence: TGTGCCAGCAGCTTAGATGTCGGGACAGAGACCCAGTACTTC.

This clonotype has a count of ten or more. The genes are TRBV4-3 and TRBJ1-5; D uncertain. The CDR3 consists of 13 residues. The germline V gene has CDR1 LGHNA and CDR2 YSLEER. V was trimmed by 0 bases and J by 3 bases, leaving 3 bases between them. DNA for the CDR3: TGCGCCAGCAGCCAAGATTTCAATCAGCCCCAGCATTTT. Amino acid sequence: CASSQDFNQPQHF.

At least ten counts were recorded for this clonotype. This chain connects TRBV29-1 to TRBJ2-6; weak D call: TRBD1 (6 bases). CDR3 length equals 15 residues. CDR1 and CDR2 from the germline V gene are SQVTM and ANQGSEA. V was clipped by 8 bases and J by 1 base, with 15 bases between them. This chain's CDR3 is CSILTGSSGANVLTF. The CDR3 nucleotides are TGCAGCATCCTAACAGGGTCGTCTGGGGCCAACGTCCTGACTTTC. The entire variable domain, with the rest obtained from reference TRBV29-1 and TRBJ2-6, is as follows: SAVISQKPSRDICQRGTSLTIQCQVDSQVTMMFWYRQQPGQSLTLIATANQGSEATYESGFVIDKFPISRPNLTFSTLTVSNMSPEDSSIYLCSILTGSSGANVLTFGAGSRLTVL.

This clonotype was seen at least ten times. The chain carries TRBV6-2 or TRBV6-3 and TRBJ2-2; no reliable D call. The germline V gene encodes CDR1 MNHEY and CDR2 SVGEGT. The CDR3 is 12 residues long. The V gene lost 8 bases and the J gene lost 7 bases, with 11 bases spanning the gap. The CDR3 bases are TGTGCCAGCTCCCCCATAGTCGGGGAGCTGTTTTTT. Its protein is CASSPIVGELFF.

This clonotype occurred many times. The chain carries TRBV20-1 and TRBJ2-1; 11 bases map to TRBD2. V lost 2 bases to trimming and J lost 8 bases; unmatched junction nucleotides: 5. The CDR3 runs 14 residues. Per the germline V gene, CDR1 is DFQATT and CDR2 is SNEGSKA (reference sequence). CDR3 nucleotide sequence: TGCAGTGCTAGATCTAGCGGGAGGTCGGATGAGCAGTTCTTC. Translating gives CSARSSGRSDEQFF.

This clonotype was found many times. The chain uses TRBV7-2 and TRBJ2-2, with D possibly matching TRBD1 (6 bases). Between the trimmed V and J ends, which lost 1 base and 4 bases, there was a span of 10 bases. This CDR3 is 15 amino acids long. In germline, CDR1 is SGHTA, CDR2 FQGNSA. The CDR3 spells CASSLVDRPTGELFF. CDR3 coding DNA: TGTGCCAGCAGCTTAGTGGACAGACCCACCGGGGAGCTGTTTTTT.

With regard to this clonotype: This clone may be a read error of a much larger clone one base away. The genes are TRBV5-1 and TRBJ2-1; D call uncertain. V was cut by 0 bases and J by 6 bases, with 7 bases left in between. Germline values: CDR1 SGHRS, CDR2 YFSETQ. The CDR3 spans 13 residues. The CDR3 region has the DNA TGCGCCAGCAGCTTGGGAGTCGCCAATGAGCAGTTCTTC. It codes for CASSLGVANEQFF.

This clonotype occurred many times. The chain carries TRBV4-3 and TRBJ2-1; TRBD2 might be the D (5 bases). Germline V gene sequence: CDR1 LGHNA, CDR2 YSLEER. This CDR3 comprises 17 residues. V lost 1 base and J 2 bases, leaving 15 bases between the germline ends. The DNA for the CDR3 is TGCGCCAGCAGCCAAGGGGCCGGCCTAGCAGCCTACAATGAGCAGTTCTTC. Residues: CASSQGAGLAAYNEQFF.

This clonotype appeared many times. V is TRBV7-2 and J is TRBJ2-7, with 8 bases identical to TRBD1. CDR1 is SGHTA, CDR2 FQGNSA, per germline. Unmatched junction bases numbered 12, after V lost 5 bases and J lost 0 bases. The length of the CDR3 is 17 residues. The CDR3 reads CASSTGGGRPSSYEQYF. DNA for the CDR3: TGTGCCAGCAGCACAGGGGGAGGTAGACCGAGCTCCTACGAGCAGTACTTC.

This clonotype was picked up many times. The chain joins TRBV12-3 or TRBV12-4 to TRBJ2-7; 11 bases line up with TRBD2. This CDR3 is built from 15 residues. V shed 4 bases, J shed 2 bases, and the junction held 4 bases outside the gene matches. For the CDR3, the DNA is TGTGCCAGCAGTTCCGGGACTAGCGGAGCCTACGAGCAGTACTTC. Translation: CASSSGTSGAYEQYF.

This clonotype was counted a few times. The J gene is TRBJ2-5, the V gene TRBV7-2; the match to TRBD2 covers 9 bases. The CDR3 loop spans 17 amino acids. Germline loops: CDR1 SGHTA, CDR2 FQGNSA. After removal of 4 bases from V and 1 base from J, the junction contained 10 bases not matched to a gene. This CDR3 reads CASSSPKGLAPQETQYF. DNA of the CDR3: TGTGCCAGCAGCTCCCCCAAGGGACTAGCTCCCCAAGAGACCCAGTACTTC.

This clonotype showed up many times. The chain couples TRBV7-2 to TRBJ2-3; D not resolved. V was trimmed by 4 bases and J by 1 base, leaving 15 bases between them. Germline V CDR1 and CDR2: SGHTA, FQGNSA. The CDR3 totals 16 residues. CDR3 nucleotides: TGTGCCAGCAGCTGGGTTACCGGCTCTCGCACAGATACGCAGTATTTT. Protein: CASSWVTGSRTDTQYF.

This clonotype was found many times. This sequence joins TRBV7-2 and TRBJ2-7; D gene ambiguous. The CDR3 has 12 residues. CDR1 SGHTA and CDR2 FQGNSA come from the germline V gene. V was shortened by 5 bases and J by 9 bases, with 14 bases between the two germline ends. CDR3 DNA sequence: TGTGCCAGCAGCGCCCTAAAGGTAGTGCAGTACTTC. Amino acid sequence: CASSALKVVQYF.